This TCR beta chain was recovered during a study of OX40 agonist ivuxolimab in advanced cancers. Study-wide context: Enrolled patients in dose escalation had cancers that were hepatocellular carcinoma, melanoma, renal cell or head and neck cancer. Among those enrolled, mean age was about 58 years (range 23 to 79) and less than 90% were male.

Germline loops: CDR1 SGHKS, CDR2 YYEKEE (reference sequence). Germline trimming cut 3 bases from V and 1 base from J; bases unmatched to any gene: 3. The CDR3 is made up of 14 amino acids. The protocol was immunoSEQ multiplex PCR, while the TCRdb copy is restricted to in-frame clones and leaves out a portion. The sample yields 55,000 to 70,000 clones, roughly 85% seen once. The sequence came from an adult with an advanced solid tumor such as melanoma, head and neck, liver or kidney cancer. This chain connects TRBV5-5 to TRBJ1-2; 7 bases fit TRBD1. Material: CD4+ or CD8+ T cells sorted from blood, obtained in a trial of the OX40 agonist ivuxolimab. CDR3 coding DNA: TGTGCCAGCAGCTGGGGACAGAGTAACTATGGCTACACCTTC. This sequence encodes CASSWGQSNYGYTF.